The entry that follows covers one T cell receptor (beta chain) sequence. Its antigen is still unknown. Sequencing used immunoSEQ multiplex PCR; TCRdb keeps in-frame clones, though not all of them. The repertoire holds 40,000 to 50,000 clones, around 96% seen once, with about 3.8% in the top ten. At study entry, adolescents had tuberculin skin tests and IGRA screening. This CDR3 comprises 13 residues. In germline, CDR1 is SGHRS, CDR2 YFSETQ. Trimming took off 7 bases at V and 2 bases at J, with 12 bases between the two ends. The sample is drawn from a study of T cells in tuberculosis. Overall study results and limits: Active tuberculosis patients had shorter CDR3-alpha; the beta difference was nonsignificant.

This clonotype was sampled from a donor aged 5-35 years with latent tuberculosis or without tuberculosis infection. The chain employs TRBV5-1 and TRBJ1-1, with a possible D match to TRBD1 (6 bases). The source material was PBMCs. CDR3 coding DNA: TGCGCCAGCGTAGGGACAACCAACACTGAAGCTTTCTTT. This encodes CASVGTTNTEAFF.